Listed here is a single TCR beta chain. The antigen this receptor binds is unknown. No much larger clone is present one base from it, and per-base qualities are unavailable. Each collaborating institution followed its own protocols to collect whole blood in K2EDTA tubes. Collaborator samples were shipped for TCRbeta analysis as frozen whole blood, isolated PBMCs, or DNA extracted from either sample type. The data stem from a study of blood T cell repertoires in COVID-19 (TCRdb year 2020). With regard to the full study: Samples from collaborators originated in the United States, Italy and Spain and spanned both the acute and convalescent phases of COVID-19. The material from the prospective study consisted of cDNA or gDNA derived from T cells, B-cell-depleted T cells, or PBMCs. Deeply sampled blood TCRbeta repertoires from subjects exposed to, actively infected with, or recovered from COVID-19 were included in the dataset. The repertoires were made available in a free public database intended to serve as a resource for research on the immune response to SARS-CoV-2. The samples were drawn from the first 160 participants of the ongoing ImmuneRACE study and from 950 to 1,500 subjects provided by 6 global collaborators. Nearly every sample came with metadata listing a de-identified subject ID, COVID-19 status, age in years and sex. Where HLA class I and class II types were available, the types were taken from metadata supplied by the sample provider, not from assay-based typing.

Results and caveats for the whole study, not just this receptor: How much clinical and demographic metadata was included differed by source and by participant, and the metadata was provided uncurated.

The immunoSEQ Assay, a bias-controlled multiplex PCR, was used to amplify TCRbeta CDR3 regions from genomic DNA. The authors processed their data as follows. Nucleated cell counts per sample were estimated from amplification of reference gene primers within the assay. To quantify the absolute abundance of each unique TCRbeta CDR3 rearrangement, sequence reads were collapsed and filtered. For each sample, productive Simpson clonality was calculated by taking the square root of Simpson's diversity index across productive rearrangements. TCRdb took over this immuneACCESS table, retaining in-frame rearrangements with V and J assigned. Such tables are incomplete; in checked studies, under half of the missing clones stem from an unresolved V gene, and the remainder is unexplained. V, J and clone size are those of that table, while D and trimming were read from the DNA. For this sample there are 130,000 to 150,000 clones; just under 85% appear just once. The ten largest clones take up about 2.9% of the sample.

Counted from cysteine to phenylalanine, this CDR3 has 11 amino acids. Only CDR3 DNA remains: 33 bases, in frame from the first base. V is clipped by 2 bases and J by 5 bases, and the sequence between their germline boundaries is 4 bases long. CDR1 SGHRS and CDR2 YFSETQ are derived from the germline V gene. The receptor comes from a woman over 75 with acute or convalescent COVID-19. Material for sequencing was peripheral blood. The chain is encoded by TRBV5-1 joined to TRBJ2-5; too little of a D gene remains to name it. The CDR3 in this case is CASSFSETQYF. In nucleotides, the sequence is TGCGCCAGCAGCTTTTCGGAGACCCAGTACTTC.